The rows below give T cell receptor beta chains drawn from one sample of a study of T cell responses to AZD1222 COVID-19 vaccine. The repertoire was sequenced with immunoSEQ multiplex PCR; TCRdb's copy has only in-frame clones and lacks some. The table includes some 50,000 clones, 79% detected once. The sample was peripheral blood, taken on day 0 of MenACWY control vaccination. These receptors all come from an adult in good health. Both conserved end residues are part of each CDR3. D genes are given only for firm matches. Not all rows give a size; the values are once, few, many and, for expanded clones, a class.

V: TRBV2; J: TRBJ2-5; D: -; size: -; CDR3: CASSEAGQETQYF; DNA: TGTGCCAGCAGTGAAGCGGGCCAAGAGACCCAGTACTTC
V: TRBV19; J: TRBJ2-1; D: -; size: -; CDR3: CASMRGINEQFF; DNA: TGTGCCAGTATGAGGGGGATCAATGAGCAGTTCTTC
V: TRBV4-1; J: TRBJ2-1; D: TRBD2; size: medium-sized; CDR3: CASSQETSGRTNPNNEQFF; DNA: TGCGCCAGCAGCCAAGAAACTAGCGGGAGGACGAACCCTAACAATGAGCAGTTCTTC
V: TRBV30; J: TRBJ2-3; D: -; size: -; CDR3: CAFSQGYTQYF; DNA: TGTGCCTTCTCGCAGGGATATACGCAGTATTTT
V: TRBV2; J: TRBJ1-1; D: -; size: -; CDR3: CASRKETNTEAFF; DNA: TGTGCCAGCAGGAAGGAGACGAACACTGAAGCTTTCTTT
V: TRBV18; J: TRBJ1-1; D: TRBD1; size: -; CDR3: CASSRPTGATEAFF; DNA: TGTGCCAGCTCACGCCCGACAGGGGCCACTGAAGCTTTCTTT
V: TRBV7-9; J: TRBJ1-1; D: -; size: once; CDR3: CASSRVNTEAFF; DNA: TGTGCCAGCAGCCGAGTTAACACTGAAGCTTTCTTT
V: TRBV5-1; J: TRBJ2-3; D: -; size: -; CDR3: CASSLQRSSTDTQYF; DNA: TGCGCCAGCAGTCTCCAGCGGAGCTCCACAGATACGCAGTATTTT
V: TRBV15; J: TRBJ2-7; D: TRBD2; size: few; CDR3: CATSRSGRTDEQYF; DNA: TGTGCCACCAGCCGTAGCGGGAGAACCGACGAGCAGTACTTC
V: TRBV28; J: TRBJ1-1; D: -; size: -; CDR3: CASHWGNLNTEAFF; DNA: TGTGCCAGCCACTGGGGGAACTTGAACACTGAAGCTTTCTTT
V: TRBV19; J: TRBJ1-2; D: -; size: once; CDR3: CATRWGSSNYGYTF; DNA: TGTGCCACCCGCTGGGGATCCTCAAACTATGGCTACACCTTC
V: TRBV2; J: TRBJ2-2; D: TRBD1; size: -; CDR3: CASRGQANTGELFF; DNA: TGTGCCAGCAGGGGACAGGCGAACACCGGGGAGCTGTTTTTT
V: TRBV25-1; J: TRBJ2-4; D: -; size: -; CDR3: CASSGDSGHKNIQYF; DNA: TGTGCCAGCAGTGGAGATTCGGGCCACAAAAACATTCAGTACTTC
V: TRBV27; J: TRBJ1-6; D: TRBD1; size: -; CDR3: CASSTYQGALHF; DNA: TGTGCCAGCAGCACATATCAGGGGGCCCTCCACTTT
V: TRBV2; J: TRBJ1-3; D: -; size: -; CDR3: CASILSPRDGNTIYF; DNA: TGTGCCAGCATCTTGAGTCCCAGGGATGGAAACACCATATATTTT
V: TRBV18; J: TRBJ2-7; D: -; size: once; CDR3: CASSPSGSYEQYF; DNA: TGTGCCAGCTCTCCATCGGGCTCCTACGAGCAGTACTTC
V: TRBV12-3/TRBV12-4; J: TRBJ2-2; D: -; size: -; CDR3: CASSVKAGELFF; DNA: TGTGCCAGCAGTGTTAAGGCCGGGGAGCTGTTTTTT
V: TRBV12-5; J: TRBJ2-5; D: -; size: -; CDR3: CASAPDIWQETQYF; DNA: TGTGCTAGTGCTCCGGACATTTGGCAAGAGACCCAGTACTTC
V: TRBV18; J: TRBJ1-6; D: -; size: few; CDR3: CASSPRGGGNSPLHF; DNA: TGTGCCAGCTCACCACGTGGGGGGGGGAATTCACCCCTCCACTTT
V: TRBV19; J: TRBJ1-5; D: TRBD1; size: -; CDR3: CASSIGDRGWSLYSNQPQHF; DNA: TGTGCCAGTAGTATAGGGGACAGGGGATGGTCCCTGTATAGCAATCAGCCCCAGCATTTT
V: TRBV11-1; J: TRBJ2-2; D: TRBD1; size: -; CDR3: CASSARDRDDTGELFF; DNA: TGTGCCAGCAGCGCCCGGGACAGGGATGACACCGGGGAGCTGTTTTTT
V: TRBV11-2; J: TRBJ2-1; D: TRBD1; size: -; CDR3: CASSMGQGSYNEQFF; DNA: TGTGCCAGCAGCATGGGACAGGGTTCCTACAATGAGCAGTTCTTC
V: TRBV5-5; J: TRBJ2-5; D: -; size: -; CDR3: CASSLGPDSQETQYF; DNA: TGTGCCAGCAGCTTGGGGCCGGACTCCCAAGAGACCCAGTACTTC
V: TRBV4-2; J: TRBJ1-2; D: TRBD1; size: -; CDR3: CASSQPGQYYGYTF; DNA: TGTGCCAGCAGCCAACCGGGACAGTACTATGGCTACACCTTC
V: TRBV7-8; J: TRBJ1-2; D: -; size: -; CDR3: CASSPQDYGYTF; DNA: TGTGCCAGCAGCCCGCAAGACTATGGCTACACCTTC
V: TRBV7-2; J: TRBJ2-7; D: TRBD1; size: -; CDR3: CASSPRDRGRYEQYF; DNA: TGTGCCAGCAGCCCTAGGGACAGGGGCAGGTACGAGCAGTACTTC
V: TRBV3-1/TRBV3-2; J: TRBJ1-1; D: -; size: -; CDR3: CASSQALGRGNTEAFF; DNA: TGTGCCAGCAGCCAGGCCTTGGGCAGGGGGAACACTGAAGCTTTCTTT
V: TRBV3-1/TRBV3-2; J: TRBJ2-7; D: -; size: -; CDR3: CASSQDLGAPLREQYF; DNA: TGTGCCAGCAGCCAAGATCTGGGGGCACCACTCAGGGAGCAGTACTTC
V: TRBV5-1; J: TRBJ2-1; D: TRBD2; size: -; CDR3: CASRAGVPTNNEQFF; DNA: TGCGCCAGCCGCGCGGGGGTCCCAACCAACAATGAGCAGTTCTTC
V: TRBV14; J: TRBJ2-3; D: TRBD2; size: -; CDR3: CASSPGGGTDTQYF; DNA: TGTGCCAGCAGCCCGGGGGGGGGCACAGATACGCAGTATTTT
V: TRBV15; J: TRBJ1-4; D: -; size: -; CDR3: CATSPTPREEKLFF; DNA: TGTGCCACCAGTCCTACACCCCGGGAGGAAAAACTGTTTTTT
V: TRBV7-8; J: TRBJ2-2; D: -; size: few; CDR3: CASSLGVGELFF; DNA: TGTGCCAGCAGCTTGGGGGTCGGGGAGCTGTTTTTT
V: TRBV6-5; J: TRBJ2-1; D: TRBD1; size: -; CDR3: CASTPDRSNEQFF; DNA: TGTGCCAGCACCCCGGACAGGTCCAATGAGCAGTTCTTC
V: TRBV11-2; J: TRBJ1-2; D: TRBD1; size: -; CDR3: CASSSTGTGDGYTF; DNA: TGTGCCAGCAGCTCCACCGGGACAGGGGATGGCTACACCTTC
V: TRBV9; J: TRBJ2-5; D: -; size: -; CDR3: CASSVRGSETQYF; DNA: TGTGCCAGCAGCGTGAGGGGGAGTGAGACCCAGTACTTC
V: TRBV3-1/TRBV3-2; J: TRBJ1-5; D: -; size: few; CDR3: CASSQDLMSNQPQHF; DNA: TGTGCCAGCAGCCAAGACTTAATGAGCAATCAGCCCCAGCATTTT
V: TRBV18; J: TRBJ1-2; D: -; size: -; CDR3: CASSPRTASGYTF; DNA: TGTGCCAGCTCACCAAGGACGGCTAGTGGCTACACCTTC
V: TRBV11-2; J: TRBJ2-1; D: TRBD2; size: -; CDR3: CASSLGTLAGVYNEQFF; DNA: TGTGCCAGCAGCTTAGGAACCCTAGCGGGAGTTTACAATGAGCAGTTCTTC
V: TRBV6-5; J: TRBJ2-7; D: TRBD1; size: -; CDR3: CASSYGTGGAYEQYF; DNA: TGTGCCAGCAGTTACGGGACAGGGGGGGCCTACGAGCAGTACTTC
V: TRBV29-1; J: TRBJ1-1; D: -; size: -; CDR3: CSVDRQRNEAFF; DNA: TGCAGCGTTGACAGGCAGAGGAATGAAGCTTTCTTT
V: TRBV7-9; J: TRBJ1-4; D: -; size: -; CDR3: CASSLHGATNEKLFF; DNA: TGTGCCAGCAGCTTACACGGTGCAACTAATGAAAAACTGTTTTTT